Sequencing of this T cell receptor beta chain was carried out in a study of blood T cell repertoires in COVID-19. Germline CDR1 is MNHEY and CDR2 is SVGAGI. V was pared by 2 bases and J by 8 bases, with 5 bases of the junction left unmatched. The length of the CDR3 is 13 residues. The data were produced by immunoSEQ multiplex PCR, yet TCRdb's version contains in-frame clones alone and is incomplete. The top ten hold about 5.3% of the sample, which has about 180,000 clones, 81% seen once. This clonotype was obtained from a woman in her 40s with acute COVID-19. This chain connects TRBV6-5 to TRBJ1-2; 7 bases line up with TRBD1. Sequencing was carried out using PBMCs or T cells enriched from blood (not recorded which). The CDR3 loop is CASSYDRARGYTF. DNA of the CDR3: TGTGCCAGCAGTTACGACAGGGCTAGAGGCTACACCTTC.